What follows describes a single T cell receptor beta chain. As yet, its antigen is unknown. Clones were read by immunoSEQ multiplex PCR, and TCRdb kept only the in-frame ones, dropping some. The sample has some 80,000 clones, approximately 87% seen once. Trimming removed 4 bases from V and 3 bases from J, with 13 bases in between. Germline CDR1 is SGHRS and CDR2 is YFSETQ. There are 14 residues in the CDR3. The data are from a study of OX40 agonist ivuxolimab in advanced cancers. General study findings and limits: Certain nonresponders additionally had low normalized T-cell clonal expansion.

Sequences were derived from CD4+ or CD8+ T cells sorted from blood, sampled in a trial of the OX40 agonist ivuxolimab. The chain carries TRBV5-1 and TRBJ1-2, with D tentatively TRBD1 (5 bases). The receptor's source is an adult with an advanced solid tumor such as melanoma, head and neck, liver or kidney cancer. CDR3 in amino acids: CASSGDQGYYGYTF. CDR3 nucleotide sequence: TGCGCCAGCAGCGGAGATCAGGGCTACTATGGCTACACCTTC.